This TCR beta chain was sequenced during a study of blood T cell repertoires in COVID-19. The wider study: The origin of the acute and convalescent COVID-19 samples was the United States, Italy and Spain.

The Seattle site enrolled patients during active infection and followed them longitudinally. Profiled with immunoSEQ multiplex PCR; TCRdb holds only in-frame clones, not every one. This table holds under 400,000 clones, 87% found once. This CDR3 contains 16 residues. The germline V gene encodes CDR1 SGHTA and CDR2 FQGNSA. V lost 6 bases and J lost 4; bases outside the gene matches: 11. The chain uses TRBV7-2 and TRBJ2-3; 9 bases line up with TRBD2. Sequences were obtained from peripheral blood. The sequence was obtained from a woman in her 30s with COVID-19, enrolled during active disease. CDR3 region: CASSYGLARGPDTQYF. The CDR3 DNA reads TGTGCCAGCAGTTACGGACTAGCGAGAGGCCCAGATACGCAGTATTTT.